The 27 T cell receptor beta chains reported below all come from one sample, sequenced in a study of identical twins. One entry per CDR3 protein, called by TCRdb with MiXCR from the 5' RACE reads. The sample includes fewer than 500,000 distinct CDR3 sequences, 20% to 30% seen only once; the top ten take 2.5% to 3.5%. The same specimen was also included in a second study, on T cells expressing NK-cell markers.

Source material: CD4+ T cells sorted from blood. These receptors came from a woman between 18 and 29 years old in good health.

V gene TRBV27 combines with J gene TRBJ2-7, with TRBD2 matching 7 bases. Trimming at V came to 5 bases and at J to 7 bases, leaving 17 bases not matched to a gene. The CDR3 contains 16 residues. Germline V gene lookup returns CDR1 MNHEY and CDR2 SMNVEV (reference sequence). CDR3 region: CASSRNPVGGGREQYF. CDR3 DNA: TGTGCCAGCAGTCGCAACCCCGTGGGGGGGGGTCGGGAGCAGTACTTC.

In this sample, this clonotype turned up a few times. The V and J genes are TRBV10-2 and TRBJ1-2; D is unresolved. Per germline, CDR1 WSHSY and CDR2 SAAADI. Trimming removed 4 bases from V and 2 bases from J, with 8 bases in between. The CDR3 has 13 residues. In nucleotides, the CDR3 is TGCGCCAGCAGTGCCCTTTTAAACTATGGCTACACCTTC. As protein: CASSALLNYGYTF.

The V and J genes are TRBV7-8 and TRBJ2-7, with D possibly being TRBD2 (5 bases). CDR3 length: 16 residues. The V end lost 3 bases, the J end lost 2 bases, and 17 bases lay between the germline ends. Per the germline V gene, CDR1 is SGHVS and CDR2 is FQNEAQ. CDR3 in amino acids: CASSFPARVGPYEQYF. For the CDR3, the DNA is TGTGCCAGCAGCTTTCCAGCGCGGGTAGGGCCCTACGAGCAGTACTTC.

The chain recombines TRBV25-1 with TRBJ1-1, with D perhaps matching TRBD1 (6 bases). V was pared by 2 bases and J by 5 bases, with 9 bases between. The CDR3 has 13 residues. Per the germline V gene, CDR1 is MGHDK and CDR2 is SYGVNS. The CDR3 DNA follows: TGTGCCAGCAGTGAACAGGGGAGGACTGAAGCTTTCTTT. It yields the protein CASSEQGRTEAFF.

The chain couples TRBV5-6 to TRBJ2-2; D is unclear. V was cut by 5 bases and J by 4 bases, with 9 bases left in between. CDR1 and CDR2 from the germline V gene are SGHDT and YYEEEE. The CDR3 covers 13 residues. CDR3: CASRLSGTGELFF. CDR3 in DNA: TGTGCCAGCAGGCTATCGGGCACCGGGGAGCTGTTTTTT. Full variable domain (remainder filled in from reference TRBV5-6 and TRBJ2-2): DAGVTQSPTHLIKTRGQQVTLRCSPKSGHDTVSWYQQALGQGPQFIFQYYEEEERQRGNFPDRFSGHQFPNYSSELNVNALLLGDSALYLCASRLSGTGELFFGEGSRLTVL.

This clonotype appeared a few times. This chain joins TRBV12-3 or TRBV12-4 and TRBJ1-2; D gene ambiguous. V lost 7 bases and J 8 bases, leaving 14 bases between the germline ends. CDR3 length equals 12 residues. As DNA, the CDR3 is TGTGCCAGCACGGCCGGATTTGGGGGCTACACCTTC. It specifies CASTAGFGGYTF.

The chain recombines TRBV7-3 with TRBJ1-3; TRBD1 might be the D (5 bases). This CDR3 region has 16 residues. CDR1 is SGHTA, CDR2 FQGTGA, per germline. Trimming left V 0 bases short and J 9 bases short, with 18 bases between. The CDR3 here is CASSLTGTVLGSTIYF. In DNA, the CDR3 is TGTGCCAGCAGCTTAACGGGGACGGTTTTAGGCAGCACCATATATTTT.

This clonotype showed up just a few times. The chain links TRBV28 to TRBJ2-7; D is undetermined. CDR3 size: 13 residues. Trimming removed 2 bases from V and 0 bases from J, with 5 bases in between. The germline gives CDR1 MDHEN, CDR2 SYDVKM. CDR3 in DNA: TGTGCCAGCAGTTTAACTACCTCCTACGAGCAGTACTTC. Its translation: CASSLTTSYEQYF.

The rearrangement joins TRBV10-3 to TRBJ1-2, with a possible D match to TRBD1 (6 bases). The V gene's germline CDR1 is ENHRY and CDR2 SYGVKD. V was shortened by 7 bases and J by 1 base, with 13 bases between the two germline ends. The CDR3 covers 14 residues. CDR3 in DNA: TGTGCCATCAATCGACAGGACCATAACTATGGCTACACCTTC. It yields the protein CAINRQDHNYGYTF.

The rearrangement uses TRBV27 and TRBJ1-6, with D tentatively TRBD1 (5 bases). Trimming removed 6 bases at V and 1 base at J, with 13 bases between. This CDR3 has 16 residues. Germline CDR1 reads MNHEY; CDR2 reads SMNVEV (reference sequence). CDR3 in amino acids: CASSYRQLSYNSPLHF. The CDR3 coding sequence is TGTGCCAGCAGCTATAGACAGCTGTCCTATAATTCACCCCTCCACTTT.

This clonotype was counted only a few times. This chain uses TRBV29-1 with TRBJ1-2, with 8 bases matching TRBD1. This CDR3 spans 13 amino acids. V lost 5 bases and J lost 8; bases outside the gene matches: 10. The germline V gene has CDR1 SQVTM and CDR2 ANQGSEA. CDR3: CSVRRGQGDGYTF. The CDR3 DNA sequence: TGCAGCGTTAGACGTGGACAGGGTGACGGCTACACCTTC.

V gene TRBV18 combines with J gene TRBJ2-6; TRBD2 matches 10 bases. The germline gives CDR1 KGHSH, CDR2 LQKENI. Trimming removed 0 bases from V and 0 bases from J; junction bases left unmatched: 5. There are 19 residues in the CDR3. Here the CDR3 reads CASSPPTLAGISGANVLTF. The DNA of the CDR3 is TGTGCCAGCTCACCACCTACACTAGCGGGGATCTCTGGGGCCAACGTCCTGACTTTC. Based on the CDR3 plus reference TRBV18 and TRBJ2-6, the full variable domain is NAGVMQNPRHLVRRRGQEARLRCSPMKGHSHVYWYRQLPEEGLKFMVYLQKENIIDESGMPKERFSAEFPKEGPSILRIQQVVRGDSAAYFCASSPPTLAGISGANVLTFGAGSRLTVL.

The CDR3 here is CASSVVVTDTQYF. The DNA of the CDR3 is TGTGCCAGCAGTGTGGTGGTCACAGATACGCAGTATTTT. The chain links TRBV2 to TRBJ2-3; no firm D call. The CDR3 contains 13 residues. V was cut by 4 bases and J by 2 bases, with 7 bases left in between. The germline V gene has CDR1 SNHLY and CDR2 FYNNEI.

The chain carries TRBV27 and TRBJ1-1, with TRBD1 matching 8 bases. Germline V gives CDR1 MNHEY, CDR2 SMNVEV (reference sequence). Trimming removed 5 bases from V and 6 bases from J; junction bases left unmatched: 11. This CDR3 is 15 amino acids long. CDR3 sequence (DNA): TGTGCCAGCAGTAAGACAGGGGATGGTTTCCCTGAAGCTTTCTTT. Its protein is CASSKTGDGFPEAFF.

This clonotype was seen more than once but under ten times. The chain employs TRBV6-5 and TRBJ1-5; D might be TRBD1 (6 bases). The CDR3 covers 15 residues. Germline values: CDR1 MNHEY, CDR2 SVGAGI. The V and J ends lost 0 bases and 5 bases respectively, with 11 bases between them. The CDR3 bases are TGTGCCAGCAGTTACTCCTCAGGGGTGGATCAGCCCCAGCATTTT. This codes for CASSYSSGVDQPQHF.

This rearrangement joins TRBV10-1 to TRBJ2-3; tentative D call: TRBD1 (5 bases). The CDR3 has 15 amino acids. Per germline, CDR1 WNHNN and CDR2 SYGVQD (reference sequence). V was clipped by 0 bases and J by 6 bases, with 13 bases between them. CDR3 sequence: CASSESGRKDDTQYF. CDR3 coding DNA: TGCGCCAGCAGTGAGTCGGGGCGAAAAGACGATACGCAGTATTTT.

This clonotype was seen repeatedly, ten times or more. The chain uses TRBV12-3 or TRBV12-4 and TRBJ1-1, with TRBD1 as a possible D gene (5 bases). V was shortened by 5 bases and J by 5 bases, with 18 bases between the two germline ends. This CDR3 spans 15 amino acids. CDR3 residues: CASSPTWGKGTEAFF. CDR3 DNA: TGTGCCAGCAGTCCCACCTGGGGCAAGGGGACTGAAGCTTTCTTT.

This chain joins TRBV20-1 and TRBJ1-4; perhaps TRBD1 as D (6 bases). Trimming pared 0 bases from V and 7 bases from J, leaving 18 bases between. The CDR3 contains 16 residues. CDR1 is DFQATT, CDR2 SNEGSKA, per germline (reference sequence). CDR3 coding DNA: TGCAGTGCTAGAGACCACGGACAGTCGGGCAGTGAAAAACTGTTTTTT. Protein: CSARDHGQSGSEKLFF.

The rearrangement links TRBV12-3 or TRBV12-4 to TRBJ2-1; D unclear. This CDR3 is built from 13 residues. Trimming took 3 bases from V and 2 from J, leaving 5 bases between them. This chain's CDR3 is CASSFIPYNEQFF. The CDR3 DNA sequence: TGTGCCAGCAGTTTTATTCCCTACAATGAGCAGTTCTTC.

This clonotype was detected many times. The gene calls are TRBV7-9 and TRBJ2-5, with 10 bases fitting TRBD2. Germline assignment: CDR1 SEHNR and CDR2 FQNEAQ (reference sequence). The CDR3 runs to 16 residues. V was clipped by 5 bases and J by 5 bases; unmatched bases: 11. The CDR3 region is CASSPLLAGLSETQYF. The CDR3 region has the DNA TGTGCCAGCAGCCCGCTACTAGCGGGGCTATCGGAGACCCAGTACTTC.

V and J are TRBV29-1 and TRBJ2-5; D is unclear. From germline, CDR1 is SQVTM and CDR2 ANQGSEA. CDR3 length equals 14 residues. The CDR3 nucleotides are TGCAGTGTGGGCGGCCACCTAAACCAAGAGACCCAGTACTTC. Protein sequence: CSVGGHLNQETQYF.

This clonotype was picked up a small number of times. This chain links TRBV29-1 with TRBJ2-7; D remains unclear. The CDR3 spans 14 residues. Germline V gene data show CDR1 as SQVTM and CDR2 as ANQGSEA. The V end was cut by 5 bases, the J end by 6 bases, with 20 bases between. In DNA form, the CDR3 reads TGCAGCGTTAGGGTCGGACCCTCACCAGGCGAGCAGTACTTC. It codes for CSVRVGPSPGEQYF.

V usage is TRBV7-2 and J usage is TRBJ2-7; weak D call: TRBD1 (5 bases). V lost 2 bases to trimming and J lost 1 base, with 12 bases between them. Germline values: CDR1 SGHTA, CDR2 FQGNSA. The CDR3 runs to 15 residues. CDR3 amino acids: CASSLTQAASYEQYF. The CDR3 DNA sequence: TGTGCCAGCAGCTTAACACAGGCCGCATCCTACGAGCAGTACTTC.

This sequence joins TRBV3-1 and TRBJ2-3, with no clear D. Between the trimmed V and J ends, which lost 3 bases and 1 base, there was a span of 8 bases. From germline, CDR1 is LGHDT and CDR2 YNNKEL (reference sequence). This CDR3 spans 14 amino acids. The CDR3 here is CASSHHPRTDTQYF. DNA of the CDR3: TGTGCCAGCAGCCATCACCCACGCACAGATACGCAGTATTTT.

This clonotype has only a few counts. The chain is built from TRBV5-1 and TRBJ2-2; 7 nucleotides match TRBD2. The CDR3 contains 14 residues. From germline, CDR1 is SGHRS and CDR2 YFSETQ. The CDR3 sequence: CATRLAGRGGELFF. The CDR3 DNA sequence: TGCGCTACCAGACTAGCCGGTCGGGGCGGGGAGCTGTTTTTT.

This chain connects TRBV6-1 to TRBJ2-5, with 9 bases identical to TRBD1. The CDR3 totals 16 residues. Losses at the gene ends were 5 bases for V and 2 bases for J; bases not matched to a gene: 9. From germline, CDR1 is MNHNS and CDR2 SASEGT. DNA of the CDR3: TGTGCCAGCAGTCAAACAGGGGGCTGGGGGCAAGAGACCCAGTACTTC. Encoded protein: CASSQTGGWGQETQYF.

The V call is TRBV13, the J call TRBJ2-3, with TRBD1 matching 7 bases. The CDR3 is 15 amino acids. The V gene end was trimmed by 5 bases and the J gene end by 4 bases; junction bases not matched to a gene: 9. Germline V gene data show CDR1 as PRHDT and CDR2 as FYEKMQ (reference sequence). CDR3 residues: CASSEKGARADTQYF. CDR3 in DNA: TGTGCCAGCAGCGAGAAGGGGGCTCGGGCAGATACGCAGTATTTT.